A selection of T cell receptor beta chains follows, all from one sample in a study of vaccination effects on CD4 cells after COVID-19. Their antigens remain unidentified. Some clones are missing from TCRdb's copy, which holds only in-frame ones; the method was immunoSEQ multiplex PCR. The sample has 60,000 to 90,000 clones, over 70% seen once; the top ten hold 0.95% to 1.5%. Here the sequenced sample was CD4+ T cells from PBMCs cultured with HCoV-229E spike peptides, taken after COVID-19 vaccination. The receptors were gathered from a human donor who received a COVID-19 vaccine. Each CDR3 is given with its conserved first and last residue. Each record gives: D gene, J gene, V gene, clone size, CDR3 protein, CDR3 DNA. D genes are given only for firm matches. For some rows the clone size is stated as once, few or many, or as a class when expanded; others skip it.

d_call: NA; j_call: TRBJ1-6; v_call: TRBV5-5; clone_size: NA; cdr3_aa: CASESVKDHSPLHF; cdr3_nt: TGTGCCAGCGAATCCGTGAAGGACCATTCACCCCTCCACTTT
d_call: TRBD1; j_call: TRBJ1-5; v_call: TRBV30; clone_size: NA; cdr3_aa: CAWSGQAHNQPQHF; cdr3_nt: TGTGCCTGGAGCGGACAGGCGCACAATCAGCCCCAGCATTTT
d_call: NA; j_call: TRBJ2-3; v_call: TRBV20-1; clone_size: NA; cdr3_aa: CSALTRDTQYF; cdr3_nt: TGCAGTGCTCTAACCAGAGATACGCAGTATTTT
d_call: TRBD1; j_call: TRBJ2-3; v_call: TRBV4-1; clone_size: NA; cdr3_aa: CASSQVGTATDTQYF; cdr3_nt: TGCGCCAGCAGCCAAGTGGGGACAGCCACAGATACGCAGTATTTT
d_call: NA; j_call: TRBJ1-2; v_call: TRBV21-1; clone_size: NA; cdr3_aa: CASSKALFRESNYGYTF; cdr3_nt: TGTGCCAGCAGCAAAGCGCTTTTCAGGGAATCTAACTATGGCTACACCTTC
d_call: NA; j_call: TRBJ1-3; v_call: TRBV28; clone_size: NA; cdr3_aa: CASSFWGRGASGNTIYF; cdr3_nt: TGTGCCAGCAGTTTTTGGGGTAGAGGGGCCTCTGGAAACACCATATATTTT
d_call: TRBD1; j_call: TRBJ1-1; v_call: TRBV6-6; clone_size: NA; cdr3_aa: CASSFGTGKGHTEAFF; cdr3_nt: TGTGCCAGCAGTTTCGGGACAGGGAAAGGGCACACTGAAGCTTTCTTT
d_call: NA; j_call: TRBJ1-4; v_call: TRBV21-1; clone_size: NA; cdr3_aa: CASSKAGYSGEILFF; cdr3_nt: TGTGCCAGCAGCAAAGCAGGGTATAGCGGGGAGATACTGTTTTTT
d_call: TRBD1; j_call: TRBJ1-1; v_call: TRBV28; clone_size: NA; cdr3_aa: CASSLRQGYTEAFF; cdr3_nt: TGTGCCAGCAGTTTACGACAGGGATACACTGAAGCTTTCTTT
d_call: NA; j_call: TRBJ1-1; v_call: TRBV6-5; clone_size: NA; cdr3_aa: CASVRRILTEAFF; cdr3_nt: TGTGCCAGCGTCAGGAGGATTTTGACTGAAGCTTTCTTT
d_call: TRBD2; j_call: TRBJ2-5; v_call: TRBV18; clone_size: NA; cdr3_aa: CASSRGLAGEETQYF; cdr3_nt: TGTGCCAGCTCTCGGGGACTAGCGGGGGAAGAGACCCAGTACTTC
d_call: NA; j_call: TRBJ1-4; v_call: TRBV4-3; clone_size: NA; cdr3_aa: CASANWGGVSEKLFF; cdr3_nt: TGCGCCAGCGCGAATTGGGGGGGGGTATCTGAAAAACTGTTTTTT
d_call: TRBD1; j_call: TRBJ1-5; v_call: TRBV7-9; clone_size: few; cdr3_aa: CASSSDGQGYNQPQHF; cdr3_nt: TGTGCCAGCAGCTCTGATGGACAGGGCTACAATCAGCCCCAGCATTTT
d_call: TRBD1; j_call: TRBJ1-4; v_call: TRBV9; clone_size: NA; cdr3_aa: CASSTGTGGEKLFF; cdr3_nt: TGTGCCAGCAGCACCGGGACAGGGGGTGAAAAACTGTTTTTT
d_call: TRBD1; j_call: TRBJ2-1; v_call: TRBV5-6; clone_size: NA; cdr3_aa: CASSNRGLGNEQFF; cdr3_nt: TGTGCCAGCAGCAACAGGGGGCTAGGGAATGAGCAGTTCTTC
d_call: NA; j_call: TRBJ2-3; v_call: TRBV7-6; clone_size: NA; cdr3_aa: CASSLGTRRPTDTQYF; cdr3_nt: TGTGCCAGCAGCTTGGGGACACGCCGTCCCACAGATACGCAGTATTTT
d_call: NA; j_call: TRBJ2-3; v_call: TRBV15; clone_size: NA; cdr3_aa: CATSRAFGGTDTQYF; cdr3_nt: TGTGCCACCAGCAGGGCATTCGGGGGCACAGATACGCAGTATTTT
d_call: NA; j_call: TRBJ2-5; v_call: TRBV5-4; clone_size: once; cdr3_aa: CASNRGSKETQYF; cdr3_nt: TGTGCCAGCAATCGGGGGTCCAAGGAGACCCAGTACTTC
d_call: NA; j_call: TRBJ1-6; v_call: TRBV5-8; clone_size: NA; cdr3_aa: CASSLGTPSSYNSPLHF; cdr3_nt: TGTGCCAGCAGCTTGGGGACCCCGAGCTCCTATAATTCACCCCTCCACTTT
d_call: TRBD1; j_call: TRBJ1-5; v_call: TRBV6-5; clone_size: NA; cdr3_aa: CASRPVTGSQPQHF; cdr3_nt: TGTGCCAGCAGGCCCGTGACAGGGAGTCAGCCCCAGCATTTT
d_call: NA; j_call: TRBJ1-2; v_call: TRBV7-2; clone_size: NA; cdr3_aa: CASSPPSVIYGYTF; cdr3_nt: TGTGCCAGCAGCCCCCCGTCGGTAATCTATGGCTACACCTTC
d_call: TRBD2; j_call: TRBJ2-1; v_call: TRBV19; clone_size: NA; cdr3_aa: CASSMRLAGGPHEQFF; cdr3_nt: TGTGCCAGTAGTATGAGACTAGCGGGGGGCCCGCATGAGCAGTTCTTC
d_call: TRBD1; j_call: TRBJ2-3; v_call: TRBV24-1; clone_size: NA; cdr3_aa: CATSDSGTGGDTQYF; cdr3_nt: TGTGCCACCAGTGATTCCGGGACAGGGGGGGATACGCAGTATTTT
d_call: TRBD2; j_call: TRBJ2-3; v_call: TRBV9; clone_size: NA; cdr3_aa: CASSVAWTSGADTQYF; cdr3_nt: TGTGCCAGCAGCGTGGCCTGGACTAGCGGGGCAGATACGCAGTATTTT
d_call: NA; j_call: TRBJ2-2; v_call: TRBV6-2/TRBV6-3; clone_size: few; cdr3_aa: CASSYATVNTGELFF; cdr3_nt: TGTGCCAGCAGTTACGCCACAGTGAACACCGGGGAGCTGTTTTTT
d_call: TRBD2; j_call: TRBJ2-5; v_call: TRBV2; clone_size: NA; cdr3_aa: CASSGLAGQETQYF; cdr3_nt: TGTGCCAGCAGTGGACTAGCGGGCCAAGAGACCCAGTACTTC